Included here is one TCR beta chain sequence, with context. The target antigen is unknown. Sequencing used immunoSEQ multiplex PCR; TCRdb keeps in-frame clones, though not all of them. The table has 2 million to 2.5 million clones, roughly 94% seen once. The V segment lost 3 bases and the J segment 8 bases; nucleotides outside the gene matches: 8. Per germline, CDR1 LGHNA and CDR2 YSLEER. The CDR3 is made up of 14 amino acids. The naive CD8 subset, CD45RO-negative cells positively selected for CCR7, excluded terminally differentiated effector memory CD45RA+ cells. The data were obtained in a study of shared clonotypes between healthy human individuals. Overall study findings and caveats: Clonotypes not shared had lower generation probabilities than those common to all four donors. Larger richness was generally estimated for naive than memory subsets.

The TCR sequence derives from a man younger than 35 in good health. The chain uses TRBV4-3 and TRBJ1-2; 8 positions match TRBD1. The specimen sequenced was naive CD8+ T cells sorted from blood. The CDR3 sequence is CASSHKDRAWGYTF. The CDR3 region has the DNA TGCGCCAGCAGCCATAAGGACAGGGCTTGGGGCTACACCTTC.